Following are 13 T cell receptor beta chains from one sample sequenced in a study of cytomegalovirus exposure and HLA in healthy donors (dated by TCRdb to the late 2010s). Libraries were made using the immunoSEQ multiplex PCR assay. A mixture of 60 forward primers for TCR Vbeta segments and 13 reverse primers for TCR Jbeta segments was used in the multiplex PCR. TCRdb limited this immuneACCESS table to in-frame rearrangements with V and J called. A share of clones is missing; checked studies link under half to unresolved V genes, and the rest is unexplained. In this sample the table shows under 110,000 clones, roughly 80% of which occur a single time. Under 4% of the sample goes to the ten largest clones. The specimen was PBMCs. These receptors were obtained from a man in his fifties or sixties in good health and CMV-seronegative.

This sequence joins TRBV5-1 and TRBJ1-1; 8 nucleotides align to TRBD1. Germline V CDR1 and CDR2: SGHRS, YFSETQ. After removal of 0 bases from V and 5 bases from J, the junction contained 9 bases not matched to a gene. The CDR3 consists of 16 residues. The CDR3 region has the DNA TGCGCCAGCAGCTTGGCCAGGGGGCGCGAGAGGACTGAAGCTTTCTTT. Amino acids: CASSLARGRERTEAFF. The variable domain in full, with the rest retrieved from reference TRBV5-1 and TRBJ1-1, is KAGVTQTPRYLIKTRGQQVTLSCSPISGHRSVSWYQQTPGQGLQFLFEYFSETQRNKGNFPGRFSGRQFSNSRSEMNVSTLELGDSALYLCASSLARGRERTEAFFGQGTRLTVV.

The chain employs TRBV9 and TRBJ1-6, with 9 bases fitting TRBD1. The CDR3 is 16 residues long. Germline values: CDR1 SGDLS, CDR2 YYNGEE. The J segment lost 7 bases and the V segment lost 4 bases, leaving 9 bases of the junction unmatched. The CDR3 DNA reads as TGTGCCAGCAGCATTACCACCGGGACAGGGAATTCACCCCTCCACTTT. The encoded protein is CASSITTGTGNSPLHF.

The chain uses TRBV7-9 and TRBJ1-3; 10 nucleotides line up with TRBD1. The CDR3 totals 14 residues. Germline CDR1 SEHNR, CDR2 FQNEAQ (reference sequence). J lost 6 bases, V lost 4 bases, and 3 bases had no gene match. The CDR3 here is CASSWGQGPNTIYF. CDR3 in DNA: TGTGCCAGCAGCTGGGGACAGGGGCCAAACACCATATATTTT.

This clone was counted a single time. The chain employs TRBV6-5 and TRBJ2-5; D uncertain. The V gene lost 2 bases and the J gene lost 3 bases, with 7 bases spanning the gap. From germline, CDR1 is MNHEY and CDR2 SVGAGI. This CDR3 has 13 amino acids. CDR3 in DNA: TGTGCCAGCAGTTACCCCGCGGAAGAGACCCAGTACTTC. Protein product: CASSYPAEETQYF.

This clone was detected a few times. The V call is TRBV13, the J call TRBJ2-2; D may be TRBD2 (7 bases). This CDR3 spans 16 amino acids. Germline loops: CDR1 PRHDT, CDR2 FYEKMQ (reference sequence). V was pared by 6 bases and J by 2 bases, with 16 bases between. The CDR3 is CASRKGGLTNTGELFF. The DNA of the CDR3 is TGTGCCAGCAGAAAGGGGGGGCTAACAAACACCGGGGAGCTGTTTTTT.

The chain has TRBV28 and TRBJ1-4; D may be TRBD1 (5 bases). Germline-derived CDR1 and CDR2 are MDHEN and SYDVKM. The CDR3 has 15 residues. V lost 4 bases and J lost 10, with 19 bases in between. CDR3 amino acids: CASSSRDLKVGKLFF. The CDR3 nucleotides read TGTGCCAGCAGTTCCAGGGATCTGAAAGTCGGAAAACTGTTTTTT.

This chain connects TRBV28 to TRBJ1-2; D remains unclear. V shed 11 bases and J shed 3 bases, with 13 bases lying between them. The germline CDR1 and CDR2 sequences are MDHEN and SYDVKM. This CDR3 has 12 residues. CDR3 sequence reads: CASDRGYYGYTF. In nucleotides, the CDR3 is TGTGCCTCCGATCGGGGATACTATGGCTACACCTTC.

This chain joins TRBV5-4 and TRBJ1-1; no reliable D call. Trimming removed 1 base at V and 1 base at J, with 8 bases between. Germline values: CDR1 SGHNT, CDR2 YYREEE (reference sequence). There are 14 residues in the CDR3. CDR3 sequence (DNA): TGTGCCAGCAGCTTGCAACGGGGGAACACTGAAGCTTTCTTT. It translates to CASSLQRGNTEAFF.

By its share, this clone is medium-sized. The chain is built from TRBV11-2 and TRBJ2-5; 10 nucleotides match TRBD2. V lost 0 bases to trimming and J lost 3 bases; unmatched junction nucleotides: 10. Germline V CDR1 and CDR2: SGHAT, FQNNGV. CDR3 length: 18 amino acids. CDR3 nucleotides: TGTGCCAGCAGCTTAGATTTCGGGATAGCGGGGGGAGAAGAGACCCAGTACTTC. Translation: CASSLDFGIAGGEETQYF.

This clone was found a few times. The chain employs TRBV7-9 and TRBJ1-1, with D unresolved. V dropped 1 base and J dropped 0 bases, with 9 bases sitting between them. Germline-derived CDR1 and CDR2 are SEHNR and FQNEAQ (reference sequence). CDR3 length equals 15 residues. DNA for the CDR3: TGTGCCAGCAGCTTAGAAGCCAGCGTGAACACTGAAGCTTTCTTT. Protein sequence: CASSLEASVNTEAFF.

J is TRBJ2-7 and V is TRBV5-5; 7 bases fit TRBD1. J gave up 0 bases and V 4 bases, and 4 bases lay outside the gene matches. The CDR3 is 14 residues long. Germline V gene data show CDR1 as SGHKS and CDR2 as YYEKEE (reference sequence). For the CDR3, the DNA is TGTGCCAGCAGCAAGGGACAGTTCTCCTACGAGCAGTACTTC. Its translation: CASSKGQFSYEQYF.

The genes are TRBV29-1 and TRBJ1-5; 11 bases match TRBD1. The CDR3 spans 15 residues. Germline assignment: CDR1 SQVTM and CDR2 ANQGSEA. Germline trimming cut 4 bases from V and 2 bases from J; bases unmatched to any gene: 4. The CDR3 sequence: CSVGTGGEGNQPQHF. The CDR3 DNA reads TGCAGCGTTGGGACAGGGGGCGAGGGCAATCAGCCCCAGCATTTT.

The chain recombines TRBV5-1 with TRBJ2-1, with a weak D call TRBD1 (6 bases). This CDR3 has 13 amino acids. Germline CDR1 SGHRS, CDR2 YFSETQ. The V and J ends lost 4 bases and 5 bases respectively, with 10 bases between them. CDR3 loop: CASSTGQHNEQFF. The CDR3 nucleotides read TGCGCCAGCAGCACCGGACAGCACAATGAGCAGTTCTTC. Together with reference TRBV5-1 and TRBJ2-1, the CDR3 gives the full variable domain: KAGVTQTPRYLIKTRGQQVTLSCSPISGHRSVSWYQQTPGQGLQFLFEYFSETQRNKGNFPGRFSGRQFSNSRSEMNVSTLELGDSALYLCASSTGQHNEQFFGPGTRLTVL.